The text below deals with one TCR beta chain. The antigen is not known. This sample is part of a study of cytomegalovirus exposure and HLA in healthy donors. Study-wide results and caveats: A later analysis found that most CMV-associated TCR beta chains appeared HLA-restricted. It was reported that the classifier diagnosed cytomegalovirus status with high specificity and sensitivity in both the original and validation cohorts. TCR beta chains associated with HLA were, in a later analysis, more clonally expanded than equally common others.

Germline V lookup: CDR1 SGHNT, CDR2 YYREEE (reference sequence). V shed 3 bases, J shed 6 bases, and the junction held 11 bases outside the gene matches. This CDR3 is 16 amino acids long. The PCR ran on 60 Vbeta and 13 Jbeta primers. Per the original methods: Approximately 11 million of roughly 81 million unique TCR beta chains were shared, per a later count. Produced via immunoSEQ multiplex PCR; TCRdb's table is partial and in-frame only. V, J and clone size reflect that table, while D and trimming were determined from the DNA. The sample has about 110,000 clones, 75% seen once. Sequences were obtained from PBMCs. The gene calls are TRBV5-4 and TRBJ2-7; the match to TRBD1 covers 11 bases. This clonotype was sampled from a man aged 40-49 years in good health and CMV-seronegative. The CDR3 DNA reads as TGTGCCAGCAGCTCGGGACAGGGGGGATATTTTGTCGAGCAGTACTTC. It is translated as CASSSGQGGYFVEQYF.